A selection of T cell receptor beta chains follows, all from one sample in a study of control samples from healthy donors and cancer patients. Sequenced by immunoSEQ multiplex PCR; TCRdb stores in-frame clones only, minus some. Here the sample spans about 230,000 clones, approximately 80% being singletons. The specimen sequenced was PBMCs. These receptor sequences come from a woman aged 60 to 75 with lung cancer. Each CDR3 is given with its conserved first and last residue. Each record gives: clone size, D gene, V gene, J gene, CDR3 length, CDR3 DNA, CDR3 protein. A D gene is named only where the DNA matches it firmly. Size is omitted from some rows. Given values are once, few, many or a class for expanded clones.

-	-	TRBV7-3	TRBJ1-1	13	TGTGCCAGCAGCTTAAGTCGGGGGACTGAAGCTTTCTTT	CASSLSRGTEAFF
-	-	TRBV16	TRBJ1-1	14	TGTGCCAGCACGGCGTACAGGGTAGGCACTGAAGCTTTCTTT	CASTAYRVGTEAFF
-	-	TRBV21-1	TRBJ1-1	15	TGTGCCAGCAGCAAAGTGTTTTGGTCAAACACTGAAGCTTTCTTT	CASSKVFWSNTEAFF
-	-	TRBV27	TRBJ2-6	17	TGTGCCAGCAGTTCCCGGTACAGTAAGGGTGGGGCCAACGTCCTGACTTTC	CASSSRYSKGGANVLTF
-	-	TRBV2	TRBJ2-7	12	TGTGCCAGCTCGGGGATGCACTACGAGCAGTACTTC	CASSGMHYEQYF
once	-	TRBV6-6	TRBJ1-2	13	TGTGCCAGCAGTTACCAGGGGAACTATGGCTACACCTTC	CASSYQGNYGYTF
-	-	TRBV30	TRBJ1-6	13	TGTGCCTGGAGTGTACAGCTTAATTCACCCCTCCACTTT	CAWSVQLNSPLHF
-	-	TRBV3-1/TRBV3-2	TRBJ1-5	13	TGTGCCAGCAGCCAAGATCACGACCAGCCCCAGCATTTT	CASSQDHDQPQHF
-	-	TRBV6-6	TRBJ1-3	15	TGTGCCAGCAGTTACCCATGGGGGAGGGGAAACACCATATATTTT	CASSYPWGRGNTIYF
-	TRBD1	TRBV2	TRBJ1-2	14	TGTGCCAGCAGTCGGGACAGGGGGCAAGATGGCTACACCTTC	CASSRDRGQDGYTF
-	-	TRBV7-9	TRBJ2-7	13	TGTGCCAGCAGCTTAGCGGGGCAGGGGACGGAGTACTTC	CASSLAGQGTEYF
-	-	TRBV3-1/TRBV3-2	TRBJ2-1	16	TGTGCCAGCAGCCAAGAACGGGGACTGGCCTACAATGAGCAGTTCTTC	CASSQERGLAYNEQFF
once	-	TRBV30	TRBJ1-4	15	TGTGCCTGGGATCCGGGAAGGGGACTAAATGAAAAACTGTTTTTT	CAWDPGRGLNEKLFF
-	-	TRBV7-9	TRBJ1-1	11	TGTGCCAGCGGACAAAACACTGAAGCTTTCTTT	CASGQNTEAFF
-	TRBD1	TRBV19	TRBJ1-4	14	TGTGCCAGTAGTAGGGGACAGATGACTGAAAAACTGTTTTTT	CASSRGQMTEKLFF
-	TRBD1	TRBV30	TRBJ1-6	15	TGTGCCTGGAGTGTACCCGGGACAGTCAATTCACCCCTCCACTTT	CAWSVPGTVNSPLHF
-	-	TRBV6-2/TRBV6-3	TRBJ1-3	13	TGTGCCAGCAGTTACACATACGGAAACACCATATATTTT	CASSYTYGNTIYF
few	TRBD2	TRBV9	TRBJ2-1	17	TGTGCCAGCAGCACCCAGGGAGGGACTAGCGGGTACAATGAGCAGTTCTTC	CASSTQGGTSGYNEQFF
medium-sized	-	TRBV19	TRBJ2-7	13	TGTGCCAGTAGTCTCGGAAGACCCTACGAGCAGTACTTC	CASSLGRPYEQYF
-	-	TRBV18	TRBJ2-3	14	TGTGCCAGCTCACCATTGGGGGTTTCAGATACGCAGTATTTT	CASSPLGVSDTQYF
-	-	TRBV3-1/TRBV3-2	TRBJ2-1	16	TGTGCCAGCAGCCAAGGGGCCCGAGGACTCACAAATGAGCAGTTCTTC	CASSQGARGLTNEQFF
-	-	TRBV2	TRBJ1-2	13	TGTGCCAGCACCCAAGATTCCAGCCATGGCTACACCTTC	CASTQDSSHGYTF
-	-	TRBV12-3/TRBV12-4	TRBJ1-6	12	TGTGCCAGCAGTTGGACCCGTTCACCCCTCCACTTT	CASSWTRSPLHF
-	-	TRBV28	TRBJ1-5	16	TGTGCCAGCAGTTTGGGTGGGGGGGCCCGGGATCAGCCCCAGCATTTT	CASSLGGGARDQPQHF
-	TRBD2	TRBV7-9	TRBJ2-1	14	TGTGCCAGCAGTCCGGGGGGGCTTTTAAATGAGCAGTTCTTC	CASSPGGLLNEQFF
-	-	TRBV11-2	TRBJ2-7	14	TGTGCCAGCAGCCTCTCGGCCCTGGGGACGAAGCAGTACTTC	CASSLSALGTKQYF
-	TRBD2	TRBV29-1	TRBJ2-1	13	TGCAGCGTTCTAGCGGGGGGTCGCAATGAGCAGTTCTTC	CSVLAGGRNEQFF
-	-	TRBV7-9	TRBJ2-5	15	TGTGCCAGCAGCTTAGCTGCCTGGCTAGGAGAGACCCAGTACTTC	CASSLAAWLGETQYF
-	TRBD2	TRBV30	TRBJ2-1	18	TGTGCCTGGAAGTCGGCTAGCGGGAGGACGGCCTTTTGGAATGAGCAGTTCTTC	CAWKSASGRTAFWNEQFF
-	-	TRBV5-5	TRBJ2-2	15	TGTGCCAGCAAATTGGACAGCGCCTTCACCGGGGAGCTGTTTTTT	CASKLDSAFTGELFF
-	-	TRBV4-1	TRBJ2-1	15	TGCGCCAGCAGCCAAGATTCAGGGGCTAGCCTTGAGCAGTTCTTC	CASSQDSGASLEQFF
-	TRBD2	TRBV9	TRBJ2-7	14	TGTGCCAGCAGCGTAGGCGGGAGAACATACGAGCAGTACTTC	CASSVGGRTYEQYF
-	TRBD1	TRBV28	TRBJ2-4	15	TGTGCCAGCAGCCTAGCCGGGACAGGAGAAAACATTCAGTACTTC	CASSLAGTGENIQYF
-	-	TRBV29-1	TRBJ1-2	12	TGCAGCGTTGGCGAGGGCGGCGATGGCTACACCTTC	CSVGEGGDGYTF
-	-	TRBV5-4	TRBJ1-4	15	TGTGCCAGCAGCTTGGAAAGGCGTACGAGTGAAAAACTGTTTTTT	CASSLERRTSEKLFF
-	-	TRBV6-5	TRBJ2-5	11	TGTGCCAGCAGTTTAGGGGAGACCCAGTACTTC	CASSLGETQYF
once	-	TRBV12-3/TRBV12-4	TRBJ1-2	13	TGTGCCAGCAGTTTAAGGCCCTCCGATGGCTACACCTTC	CASSLRPSDGYTF
-	-	TRBV4-1	TRBJ1-5	16	TGCGCCAGCAGCCAAGTAGGCACCTATAGCAATCAGCCCCAGCATTTT	CASSQVGTYSNQPQHF
-	TRBD1	TRBV11-2	TRBJ2-7	14	TGTGCCAGCAGCTTTGGGGACAGGGACTACGAGCAGTACTTC	CASSFGDRDYEQYF
-	TRBD1	TRBV28	TRBJ2-6	18	TGTGCCAGCAGTTCCGCCGGGACAGGGCCCTCTGGGGCCAACGTCCTGACTTTC	CASSSAGTGPSGANVLTF
few	-	TRBV6-5	TRBJ1-5	13	TGTGCCAGCAGAAAATTTAGCAATCAGCCCCAGCATTTT	CASRKFSNQPQHF
-	-	TRBV18	TRBJ1-6	13	TGTGCCAGCTCACCAAACAGTAATTCACCCCTCCACTTT	CASSPNSNSPLHF
-	-	TRBV29-1	TRBJ2-7	13	TGCAGCGTGGCGGGGTCTCAGTCCTACGAGCAGTACTTC	CSVAGSQSYEQYF